Each of the 27 T cell receptor beta chains below was sequenced from the same sample in a study of cytomegalovirus exposure and HLA in healthy donors. With 60 Vbeta and 13 Jbeta primers, the PCR was carried out. Sequencing was performed with immunoSEQ multiplex PCR; in TCRdb, only in-frame clones are kept and a portion is missing. Here the sample spans more than 85,000 clones, around 85% being singletons. Sequences were obtained from PBMCs. These receptors were obtained from a man aged 30 to 45 in good health and CMV-seropositive.

This clone was seen only once. The chain uses TRBV19 and TRBJ1-2; D possibly corresponds to TRBD1 (6 bases). V was shortened by 6 bases and J by 3 bases, with 20 bases between the two germline ends. The germline gives CDR1 LNHDA, CDR2 SQIVND (reference sequence). The CDR3 sequence is 16 residues long. CDR3 nucleotides: TGTGCCAGTAGGCCCTCTCGGCAGGGGTGGCACTATGGCTACACCTTC. Translating it yields CASRPSRQGWHYGYTF.

The count of this clone is one. The genes are TRBV4-3 and TRBJ2-1; no reliable D call. CDR3 length equals 15 residues. CDR1 and CDR2 (germline): LGHNA, YSLEER. Between the trimmed V and J ends, which lost 4 bases and 1 base, there was a span of 11 bases. The CDR3 bases are TGCGCCAGCAGCCTTAAGACTGGGTCCTACAATGAGCAGTTCTTC. Protein: CASSLKTGSYNEQFF.

The chain joins TRBV2 to TRBJ2-5; 7 bases fit TRBD1. The CDR3 extends over 16 amino acids. J was trimmed by 0 bases and V by 5 bases; bases with no gene match: 9. Germline V lookup: CDR1 SNHLY, CDR2 FYNNEI. CDR3 sequence reads: CASSPRDSTYQETQYF. CDR3 coding DNA: TGTGCCAGCAGTCCCCGGGACAGCACGTACCAAGAGACCCAGTACTTC.

The chain combines TRBV13 with TRBJ2-7; 11 bases agree with TRBD2. The germline gives CDR1 PRHDT, CDR2 FYEKMQ (reference sequence). The V segment lost 0 bases and the J segment 0 bases; nucleotides outside the gene matches: 10. This CDR3 has 19 amino acids. This CDR3 reads CASSLGLSSGGPGSYEQYF. Here the CDR3 DNA reads TGTGCCAGCAGCTTAGGCCTGTCTAGCGGGGGGCCTGGCTCCTACGAGCAGTACTTC.

This clone showed up just once. V usage is TRBV11-1 and J usage is TRBJ1-1, with 7 bases matching TRBD1. Germline V gives CDR1 SGHAT, CDR2 FQDESV (reference sequence). Trimming at V came to 1 base and at J to 6 bases, leaving 8 bases not matched to a gene. CDR3 length: 15 amino acids. CDR3 loop: CASSLGGQAIAEAFF. The CDR3 nucleotides are TGTGCCAGCAGCTTAGGCGGACAGGCAATCGCTGAAGCTTTCTTT.

As DNA, the CDR3 is TGTGCCAGCAGCCAAGATAGGGCGGGGCGCGGGGAGCTGTTTTTT. Its translation: CASSQDRAGRGELFF. V is TRBV4-2 and J is TRBJ2-2, with D possibly TRBD2 on 6 matching bases. CDR1 and CDR2 from the germline V gene are LGHNA and YNFKEQ. The CDR3 runs to 15 residues. Deletions cut 0 bases from V and 7 bases from J, with 12 bases between.

The chain is built from TRBV6-5 and TRBJ2-3; 7 bases fit TRBD1. This CDR3 comprises 12 residues. Germline assignment: CDR1 MNHEY and CDR2 SVGAGI. V shed 6 bases and J 8 bases; nucleotides not matched to a gene: 5. The CDR3 region is CASRYRDSTQYF. The CDR3 nucleotides read TGTGCCAGCAGATACCGGGACAGTACGCAGTATTTT.

With regard to this clone: The junction does not match germline at one end; this may be a read error. The V and J genes are TRBV7-8 and TRBJ1-2; D not certain. CDR3 size: 13 residues. Germline V gene lookup returns CDR1 SGHVS and CDR2 FQNEAQ. The CDR3 reads CASTLSGRYGYTF. CDR3 bases: TGTGCCAGCACCTTAAGCGGACGCTATGGCTACACCTTC.

V usage is TRBV19 and J usage is TRBJ1-5; possible D gene TRBD1, 6 bases. Germline CDR1 and CDR2: LNHDA and SQIVND (reference sequence). V shed 0 bases and J shed 6 bases, with 12 bases lying between them. The CDR3 runs to 15 residues. The CDR3 bases are TGTGCCAGTAGTATAGATCGAGGGGGACGTCAGCCCCAGCATTTT. It encodes CASSIDRGGRQPQHF.

There are a few counts of this clone. For the CDR3, the DNA is TGTGCCAGCTCAGAGGCCGACAGGGACACTGAAGCTTTCTTT. Encoded protein: CASSEADRDTEAFF. The chain couples TRBV18 to TRBJ1-1; 7 bases fit TRBD1. The CDR3 covers 14 residues. V was clipped by 5 bases and J by 3 bases; unmatched bases: 6. The V gene's germline CDR1 is KGHSH and CDR2 LQKENI.

The chain joins TRBV25-1 to TRBJ2-3; 8 positions match TRBD1. J gave up 6 bases and V 3 bases, and 2 bases lay outside the gene matches. Germline loops: CDR1 MGHDK, CDR2 SYGVNS. This CDR3 has 13 residues. Here the CDR3 DNA reads TGTGCCAGCAGTGACAGGGGGCGGGATACGCAGTATTTT. As protein: CASSDRGRDTQYF.

The genes are TRBV15 and TRBJ1-5; D is possibly TRBD1 (6 bases). V lost 6 bases and J 7 bases, leaving 10 bases between the germline ends. The length of the CDR3 is 12 residues. Germline CDR1 LNHNV, CDR2 YYDKDF (reference sequence). The CDR3 DNA is TGTGCCACCAGTAATAGGGGGCAGCCCCAGCATTTT. Translating gives CATSNRGQPQHF.

The V and J genes are TRBV6-6 and TRBJ2-7, with a weak D call TRBD2 (5 bases). The V gene's germline CDR1 is MNHNY and CDR2 SVGAGI (reference sequence). V gave up 6 bases and J gave up 0 bases, with 12 bases separating them. The CDR3 consists of 14 residues. This chain's CDR3 is CASRPGFYSYEQYF. In DNA, the CDR3 is TGTGCCAGCAGGCCGGGATTCTACTCCTACGAGCAGTACTTC.

The chain employs TRBV9 and TRBJ1-2; 7 bases are shared with TRBD1. This CDR3 is 17 amino acids long. CDR1 and CDR2 (germline): SGDLS, YYNGEE. Unmatched junction bases numbered 11, after V lost 3 bases and J lost 0 bases. The CDR3 DNA is TGTGCCAGCAGCGAGAGGCCCCGGGACAGAACTAACTATGGCTACACCTTC. Its protein product is CASSERPRDRTNYGYTF.

This rearrangement joins TRBV4-1 to TRBJ2-3, with 10 bases that match TRBD2. From germline, CDR1 is MGHRA and CDR2 YSYEKL. V lost 3 bases and J lost 6; bases outside the gene matches: 9. This CDR3 is built from 16 residues. CDR3 in DNA: TGCGCCAGCAGCCACCCCCCAGCGGGGGGGAGTGATACGCAGTATTTT. Encoded protein: CASSHPPAGGSDTQYF.

V gene TRBV10-3 combines with J gene TRBJ1-6, with 10 bases identical to TRBD1. The CDR3 spans 14 residues. Germline V gene sequence: CDR1 ENHRY, CDR2 SYGVKD. V dropped 6 bases and J dropped 7; count of bases not matched to a gene: 3. This chain's CDR3 is CAIRPGQGNSPLHF. DNA of the CDR3: TGTGCCATCAGACCGGGACAGGGGAATTCACCCCTCCACTTT.

The chain joins TRBV14 to TRBJ2-1, with D possibly being TRBD2 (5 bases). In germline, CDR1 is SGHDN, CDR2 FVKESK. The CDR3 sequence is 13 residues long. Trimming cost V 1 base and J 10 bases, with 11 bases left between them. CDR3: CASSQGPGEEQFF. The CDR3 region has the DNA TGTGCCAGCAGCCAAGGACCCGGGGAGGAGCAGTTCTTC.

The rearrangement uses TRBV7-9 and TRBJ2-7; perhaps TRBD1 as D (5 bases). CDR1 is SEHNR and CDR2 is FQNEAQ in the germline V gene (reference sequence). V lost 2 bases and J 5 bases, leaving 10 bases between the germline ends. The CDR3 is made up of 13 amino acids. CDR3 coding DNA: TGTGCCAGCAGCTTAAGCAGGGATGACGAGCAGTACTTC. Its translation is CASSLSRDDEQYF.

J is TRBJ2-7 and V is TRBV7-2, with 9 bases lining up with TRBD2. CDR1 is SGHTA and CDR2 is FQGNSA in the germline V gene. The CDR3 extends over 15 amino acids. The junction had 4 bases not matched to a gene; V was cut back by 2 bases and J by 2 bases. The CDR3 region is CASSLRAGGPYEQYF. The CDR3 nucleotides read TGTGCCAGCAGCTTACGGGCGGGGGGGCCCTACGAGCAGTACTTC.

The V gene is TRBV18, the J gene TRBJ1-4; maybe TRBD1 (5 bases). V was shortened by 1 base and J by 3 bases, with 9 bases between the two germline ends. Germline CDR1 KGHSH, CDR2 LQKENI. There are 15 residues in the CDR3. The chain's CDR3 is CASSPLSGANEKLFF. The CDR3, as DNA: TGTGCCAGCTCACCACTGTCGGGGGCTAATGAAAAACTGTTTTTT.

The V gene is TRBV2, the J gene TRBJ2-7; 9 nucleotides agree with TRBD1. The V gene's germline CDR1 is SNHLY and CDR2 FYNNEI. Losses at the gene ends were 9 bases for V and 4 bases for J; bases not matched to a gene: 7. The CDR3 is made up of 13 amino acids. The CDR3 coding sequence is TGTGCCAGTCAACGGGACAGGGCTTACGAGCAGTACTTC. This translates into CASQRDRAYEQYF.

This clone was observed a single time. The gene calls are TRBV6-5 and TRBJ2-1, with 9 bases lining up with TRBD2. CDR3 length equals 14 residues. Germline lookup yields CDR1 MNHEY and CDR2 SVGAGI. Germline trimming cut 6 bases from V and 2 bases from J; bases unmatched to any gene: 2. CDR3 nucleotide sequence: TGTGCCAGCAGGGGACTAGCCCCCTACAATGAGCAGTTCTTC. It translates to CASRGLAPYNEQFF.

This clone was found a few times. The V call is TRBV4-3, the J call TRBJ2-7; D perhaps matches TRBD1 (5 bases). The germline CDR1 and CDR2 sequences are LGHNA and YSLEER. V was clipped by 1 base and J by 6 bases, with 16 bases between them. There are 15 residues in the CDR3. The CDR3: CASSQGVTVTGEQYF. The CDR3 DNA reads as TGCGCCAGCAGCCAAGGCGTGACAGTGACGGGCGAGCAGTACTTC.

The J gene is TRBJ2-7, the V gene TRBV9, with TRBD2 matching 8 bases. With V trimmed by 3 bases and J by 4 bases, 6 bases remained unmatched. This CDR3 has 14 residues. The germline V gene encodes CDR1 SGDLS and CDR2 YYNGEE. In nucleotides, the CDR3 is TGTGCCAGCAGCGCCGGGGGGGCCGGGTACGAGCAGTACTTC. It is translated as CASSAGGAGYEQYF.

This sequence joins TRBV2 and TRBJ1-5; no firm D call. Germline loops: CDR1 SNHLY, CDR2 FYNNEI. CDR3 length: 15 residues. The V and J ends lost 6 bases and 4 bases respectively, with 16 bases between them. The CDR3 sequence: CASREDGSINQPQHF. CDR3 nucleotides: TGTGCCAGCAGGGAGGACGGAAGTATTAATCAGCCCCAGCATTTT.

This chain uses TRBV27 with TRBJ1-2; tentatively, D is TRBD1 (5 bases). The CDR3 covers 14 residues. Per germline, CDR1 MNHEY and CDR2 SMNVEV (reference sequence). Trimming left V 0 bases short and J 4 bases short, with 9 bases between. The CDR3, as DNA: TGTGCCAGCAGTTTATCGGTAGGGGTCTATGGCTACACCTTC. Protein product: CASSLSVGVYGYTF.

This rearrangement joins TRBV5-1 to TRBJ2-1, with D unresolved. CDR3 length: 13 residues. The V gene's germline CDR1 is SGHRS and CDR2 YFSETQ. V lost 0 bases and J 6 bases, leaving 7 bases between the germline ends. CDR3 nucleotide sequence: TGCGCCAGCAGCTTGGAGGCAGGCAATGAGCAGTTCTTC. Encoded protein: CASSLEAGNEQFF.